The rows below give T cell receptor beta chains drawn from one sample of a study of PD-1 blockade in classical Hodgkin lymphoma. Assay: immunoSEQ multiplex PCR; the TCRdb copy retains only in-frame clones and omits some. The top ten hold about 16% of the sample, which has tens of thousands of clones, 55% to 75% seen once. The input for sequencing was peripheral blood mononuclear cells (PBMCs), taken before the second cycle of nivolumab. The origin of the receptors is a human donor with classical Hodgkin lymphoma. CDR3s include the opening cysteine and the closing phenylalanine or tryptophan. The order of the fields is J gene, V gene, D gene, clone size, CDR3 DNA, CDR3 protein. The D gene is left open where the match is weak. Clone size is shown for a subset of rows, as once, few, many or a class of expanded clone.

J: TRBJ1-2
V: TRBV18
D: .
size: once
DNA: TGTGCCAGCTCCTCCCTAACAACCGGGGGGCCAACCTTCTATGGCTACACCTTC
CDR3: CASSSLTTGGPTFYGYTF

J: TRBJ1-2
V: TRBV27
D: TRBD1
size: .
DNA: TGTGCCAGCAGTCCTACCGCCGGGACAGGGTGGTATGGCTACACCTTC
CDR3: CASSPTAGTGWYGYTF

J: TRBJ2-5
V: TRBV28
D: TRBD2
size: .
DNA: TGTGCCAGCAGTTTCTCCCCGGGGGGGCTCTTTGAGACCCAGTACTTC
CDR3: CASSFSPGGLFETQYF

J: TRBJ2-5
V: TRBV6-1
D: .
size: .
DNA: TGTGCCAGCAGTCAAGGGAGGGAGACCCAGTACTTC
CDR3: CASSQGRETQYF

J: TRBJ1-3
V: TRBV19
D: .
size: .
DNA: TGTGCCAGCTCGGACGGCTATTCCTCTGGAAACACCATATATTTT
CDR3: CASSDGYSSGNTIYF

J: TRBJ1-1
V: TRBV28
D: .
size: .
DNA: TGTGCCAGCAGTTGGTACCCTGGAGTGAACACTGAAGCTTTCTTT
CDR3: CASSWYPGVNTEAFF

J: TRBJ2-7
V: TRBV5-5
D: TRBD1
size: .
DNA: TGTGCCAGCAGCTTGGCCGAGACAGGGACCCCCCCGGAGCAGTACTTC
CDR3: CASSLAETGTPPEQYF

J: TRBJ2-3
V: TRBV9
D: .
size: .
DNA: TGTGCCAGCAGCGTAGCCTGGGGAGATACGCAGTATTTT
CDR3: CASSVAWGDTQYF

J: TRBJ1-1
V: TRBV6-5
D: .
size: .
DNA: TGTGCCAGCGGCAGCACTGAAGCTTTCTTT
CDR3: CASGSTEAFF

J: TRBJ1-4
V: TRBV6-6
D: .
size: few
DNA: TGTGCCAGCAGTTACGACGGTGATAATGAAAAACTGTTTTTT
CDR3: CASSYDGDNEKLFF

J: TRBJ1-6
V: TRBV7-9
D: .
size: .
DNA: TGTGCTAGCAGTTCTAATTCACCCCTCCACTTT
CDR3: CASSSNSPLHF

J: TRBJ1-6
V: TRBV11-2
D: .
size: .
DNA: TGTGCCAGCAAAAGCGACAGTTCTAATTCACCCCTCCACTTT
CDR3: CASKSDSSNSPLHF

J: TRBJ1-1
V: TRBV5-8
D: .
size: .
DNA: TGTGCCAGCAGCTTGGAACAGGCCTTGAACACTGAAGCTTTCTTT
CDR3: CASSLEQALNTEAFF

J: TRBJ1-3
V: TRBV29-1
D: .
size: few
DNA: TGCAGCGTTGGACAGAGAACTGGAAACACCATATATTTT
CDR3: CSVGQRTGNTIYF

J: TRBJ1-4
V: TRBV27
D: TRBD1
size: .
DNA: TGTGCCAGCAGCCCCCACTGGGACAGATTCAATGAAAAACTGTTTTTT
CDR3: CASSPHWDRFNEKLFF

J: TRBJ1-6
V: TRBV7-9
D: TRBD1
size: once
DNA: TGTGCCAGCAGCTTAGAGGGACAGGGAAATTCACCCCCCCACTTT
CDR3: CASSLEGQGNSPPHF

J: TRBJ2-3
V: TRBV21-1
D: .
size: .
DNA: TGTGCCAGCAGCAAATGGGGACCGGGACTGAGCACAGATACGCAGTATTTT
CDR3: CASSKWGPGLSTDTQYF

J: TRBJ2-5
V: TRBV29-1
D: .
size: few
DNA: TGCAGCGTTGCTCGGGGGCAAGAGACCCAGTACTTC
CDR3: CSVARGQETQYF

J: TRBJ1-2
V: TRBV7-2
D: .
size: .
DNA: TGTGCCAGCAGCTTAACCGGGCAGGGAGGCTATGGCTACACCTTC
CDR3: CASSLTGQGGYGYTF

J: TRBJ2-3
V: TRBV10-3
D: TRBD2
size: .
DNA: TGTGCCACGTTAGCGGGGGAGAAAGATACGCAGTATTTT
CDR3: CATLAGEKDTQYF

J: TRBJ1-6
V: TRBV6-1
D: .
size: few
DNA: TGTGCCAGCAGTGAAGCGAGACGCACGAATTCACCCCTCCACTTT
CDR3: CASSEARRTNSPLHF

J: TRBJ1-4
V: TRBV7-2
D: .
size: .
DNA: TGTGCCAGCAGCTCGACAGGTCTGACTAATGAAAAACTGTTTTTT
CDR3: CASSSTGLTNEKLFF

J: TRBJ2-3
V: TRBV28
D: .
size: many
DNA: TGTGCCAGCACCCCCCCTAGGGGCACGCAGTATTTT
CDR3: CASTPPRGTQYF

J: TRBJ2-3
V: TRBV7-2
D: .
size: .
DNA: TGTGCCAGCAGCTTATACGCAGATACGCAGTATTTT
CDR3: CASSLYADTQYF

J: TRBJ1-1
V: TRBV18
D: .
size: few
DNA: TGTGCCAGCTCACCGGGGGGAGCGGCTTTCTTT
CDR3: CASSPGGAAFF

J: TRBJ1-1
V: TRBV19
D: TRBD1
size: .
DNA: TGTGCCAGTAGTATACAGGGGGCCGGCACTGAAGCTTTCTTT
CDR3: CASSIQGAGTEAFF

J: TRBJ1-4
V: TRBV11-2
D: .
size: .
DNA: TGTGCCAGCAGCTTCAGGGGTAGCGCCCTGACAACTAATGAAAAACTGTTTTTT
CDR3: CASSFRGSALTTNEKLFF

J: TRBJ1-4
V: TRBV30
D: TRBD1
size: .
DNA: TGTGCCTGTGCGCAGGGGGCAACGGATAAACTGTTTTTT
CDR3: CACAQGATDKLFF

J: TRBJ2-1
V: TRBV27
D: .
size: .
DNA: TGTGCCAGCAGACCAGCTACAACGGGGGCCCGATTGGGGCAGTTCTTC
CDR3: CASRPATTGARLGQFF

J: TRBJ1-5
V: TRBV19
D: .
size: once
DNA: TGTGCCAGTAGTATGACCAAGGGGCCAGGCAATCAGCCCCAGCATTTT
CDR3: CASSMTKGPGNQPQHF

J: TRBJ2-3
V: TRBV9
D: .
size: .
DNA: TGTGCCAGCAGCGCGGGGAGGTCAGATACGCAGTATTTT
CDR3: CASSAGRSDTQYF

J: TRBJ1-1
V: TRBV18
D: .
size: few
DNA: TGTGCCAGCTCACCACCGTCGGGCAGGGCTACTGAAGCTTTCTTT
CDR3: CASSPPSGRATEAFF

J: TRBJ2-2
V: TRBV10-3
D: .
size: .
DNA: TGTGCCATCAGGGACGGACCGAACACCGGGGAGCTGTTTTTT
CDR3: CAIRDGPNTGELFF

J: TRBJ2-1
V: TRBV4-2
D: TRBD2
size: .
DNA: TGTGCCAGCAGCCAAGATCCCCTAGCGGGAGACAACAATGAGCAGTTCTTC
CDR3: CASSQDPLAGDNNEQFF

J: TRBJ2-6
V: TRBV5-1
D: .
size: .
DNA: TGCGCCAGCAGCTTGAACAGTGACTCTGGGGCCAACGTCCTGACTTTC
CDR3: CASSLNSDSGANVLTF

J: TRBJ1-1
V: TRBV19
D: .
size: .
DNA: TGTGCCAGTAGTATAGCCGGGGGTAGCTCTGAAGCTTTCTTT
CDR3: CASSIAGGSSEAFF

J: TRBJ1-2
V: TRBV2
D: TRBD1
size: .
DNA: TGTGCCAGCAGTGAAGGGGGACAGAGGTGGTTCACCTTC
CDR3: CASSEGGQRWFTF

J: TRBJ2-4
V: TRBV19
D: .
size: .
DNA: TGTGCCAGTAGCCCTCGGCGAGGCTCGGAAAACATTCAGTACTTC
CDR3: CASSPRRGSENIQYF

J: TRBJ1-4
V: TRBV6-6
D: .
size: few
DNA: TGTGCCAGCAGCCGGACAGTGGGGGGTGAAAAACTGTTTTTT
CDR3: CASSRTVGGEKLFF

J: TRBJ1-5
V: TRBV19
D: .
size: .
DNA: TGTGCCAGTAGAGAGTTGTCGATGAATCAGCCCCAGCATTTT
CDR3: CASRELSMNQPQHF

J: TRBJ1-2
V: TRBV4-1
D: .
size: once
DNA: TGCGCCAGCAGCCAAGCGTCAGGGGCCTCCAGCTACACCTTC
CDR3: CASSQASGASSYTF

J: TRBJ2-2
V: TRBV11-3
D: TRBD2
size: .
DNA: TGTGCCAGCAGCCTAACTAGCGGGGGGGCCACCGGGGAGCTGTTTTTT
CDR3: CASSLTSGGATGELFF

J: TRBJ2-3
V: TRBV7-9
D: TRBD2
size: .
DNA: TGTGCCAGCAGCTTAGGACGCCGACTAGCTGCCACAGATACGCAGTATTTT
CDR3: CASSLGRRLAATDTQYF

J: TRBJ1-1
V: TRBV28
D: .
size: few
DNA: TGTGCCAGCAGCCCTGGGGGCATCTCTGAAGCTTTCTTT
CDR3: CASSPGGISEAFF

J: TRBJ1-3
V: TRBV7-9
D: .
size: .
DNA: TGTGCCAGCACCAGCGGGGGGGCTGGAAACACCATATATTTT
CDR3: CASTSGGAGNTIYF

J: TRBJ1-2
V: TRBV10-3
D: .
size: few
DNA: TGTGCCATCAGGGGGCTAACCTATGGCTACACCTTC
CDR3: CAIRGLTYGYTF

J: TRBJ2-1
V: TRBV7-9
D: .
size: few
DNA: TGTGGGGGAGAGGGAGTAGACAATGAGCAGTTCTTC
CDR3: CGGEGVDNEQFF

J: TRBJ2-1
V: TRBV7-7
D: .
size: .
DNA: TGTGCTAGCAGCCCCCTGCAGAGCTACAATGAGCAGTTCTTC
CDR3: CASSPLQSYNEQFF

J: TRBJ2-3
V: TRBV4-3
D: .
size: .
DNA: TGCGCCAGCAGCCAACTTGCGGTCACAGATACGCAGTATTTT
CDR3: CASSQLAVTDTQYF

J: TRBJ2-5
V: TRBV5-4
D: .
size: .
DNA: TGTGCCAGCAGCTTGGGGGGCGACGAGACCCAGTACTTC
CDR3: CASSLGGDETQYF

J: TRBJ2-1
V: TRBV2
D: TRBD2
size: .
DNA: TGTGCCAGCAGTCCCGGACTAGCCCTAGAGCAGTTCTTC
CDR3: CASSPGLALEQFF

J: TRBJ1-3
V: TRBV7-9
D: .
size: .
DNA: TGTGCCAGCAGCTTCGAGGGCATCTCTGGAAACACCATATATTTT
CDR3: CASSFEGISGNTIYF

J: TRBJ2-3
V: TRBV27
D: TRBD1
size: once
DNA: TGTGCCAGCAGTTTATCGCCAGGGGGTAGGCCCCACGATACGCAGTATTTT
CDR3: CASSLSPGGRPHDTQYF

J: TRBJ2-1
V: TRBV11-2
D: .
size: .
DNA: TGTGCCAGCAGCTTAGATTGGGGGTCTGTTGGTGAGCAGTTCTTC
CDR3: CASSLDWGSVGEQFF

J: TRBJ1-6
V: TRBV10-2
D: TRBD1
size: .
DNA: TGCGCCAGCAGCCAGGGGGTGAATTCACCCCTCCACTTT
CDR3: CASSQGVNSPLHF

J: TRBJ1-5
V: TRBV11-3
D: TRBD1
size: few
DNA: TGTGCCACTGACAGGGGGGATAGCAATCAGCCCCAGCATTTT
CDR3: CATDRGDSNQPQHF

J: TRBJ2-5
V: TRBV10-3
D: .
size: once
DNA: TGTGCCATCAGTTTGGCGGGTGGGAAACAAGAGACCCAGTACTTC
CDR3: CAISLAGGKQETQYF

J: TRBJ1-2
V: TRBV4-3
D: .
size: .
DNA: TGCGCCAGCAGCCAAGATCGGCTGGGAGACTATGGCTACACCTTC
CDR3: CASSQDRLGDYGYTF